This TCR beta chain was profiled in a study of identical twins. The germline gives CDR1 SGHRS, CDR2 YFSETQ. The CDR3 sequence is 14 residues long. With 4 bases clipped from V and 4 bases from J, the junction kept 6 bases outside the gene matches. Template switching, a step in the protocol, added a universal primer site, and cDNA carried unique molecular identifiers. One entry per CDR3 protein, called by TCRdb with MiXCR from the 5' RACE reads. The repertoire includes hundreds of thousands of distinct CDR3 sequences, 20% to 30% of them detected once, and 2.9% sits in the top ten. These records were also assigned to another study, of T cells expressing NK-cell markers.

The receptor was derived from a woman between 18 and 29 years old in good health. What was sequenced was CD4+ T cells sorted from blood. The V and J genes are TRBV5-1 and TRBJ1-1, with 8 bases lining up with TRBD1. CDR3 DNA: TGCGCCAGCAGCCCAGGGGGCTTGGTCACTGAAGCTTTCTTT. Encoded protein: CASSPGGLVTEAFF.